A selection of T cell receptor beta chains follows, all from one sample in a study of a mutant IDH1 vaccine in newly diagnosed glioma. Antigens of these TCRs are unknown. Assay: immunoSEQ multiplex PCR; the TCRdb copy retains only in-frame clones and omits some. Here the sample spans tens of thousands of clones, just over 70% being singletons. Sample: peripheral blood mononuclear cells (PBMCs), taken from a glioma patient whose treatment included an IDH1 peptide vaccine. The receptors derive from a man aged 18 to 30 with glioma. Some clones in this sample may be carry-over from other donors' samples. Both conserved end residues are part of each CDR3. A D gene is named only where the DNA matches it firmly. A row's size may be missing; if present it is once, few, many or a size class.

v_gene,abundance,d_gene,j_gene,CDR3nt,CDR3aa
TRBV30,-,TRBD1,TRBJ2-7,TGTGCCTGGGCCGTGGGACAGGGAAAGGTAGGACGAGGCGAGCAGTACTTC,CAWAVGQGKVGRGEQYF
TRBV7-2,-,-,TRBJ1-2,TGTGCCAGCAGCCCAGACGGTCACGGCCTGGGGAGAAATGGCTACACCTTC,CASSPDGHGLGRNGYTF
TRBV21-1,-,-,TRBJ1-5,TGTGCCAGCAGCAAAGACGAGGGGTGGGAGCCTAGGGGGGACCAGCCCCAGCATTTT,CASSKDEGWEPRGDQPQHF
TRBV19,medium-sized,-,TRBJ2-7,TGTGCCAGTAGTATAACCCACAACTCCTACGAGCAGTACTTC,CASSITHNSYEQYF
TRBV30,few,TRBD1,TRBJ1-5,TGTGCCTGGAGTCGGGACAGGGGGTGGAATCAGCCCCAGCATTTT,CAWSRDRGWNQPQHF
TRBV27,few,-,TRBJ2-3,TGTGCCAGCAGTCCAGGAACAGATACGCAGTATTTT,CASSPGTDTQYF
TRBV19,-,-,TRBJ1-6,TGTGCCAGTAGTCTCGGAGGGTCACCCCTCCACTTT,CASSLGGSPLHF
TRBV6-5,-,-,TRBJ1-5,TGTGCCAGCAGCCGCGTGGGCACTCAGCCCCAGCATTTT,CASSRVGTQPQHF
TRBV4-2,-,-,TRBJ1-1,TGTGCCAGCAGCCAAGCAGGGGTCGCTGAAGCTTTCTTT,CASSQAGVAEAFF
TRBV5-1,once,-,TRBJ1-4,TGCGCCAGCGGGGACTTCTCTAATGAAAAACTGTTTTTT,CASGDFSNEKLFF
TRBV7-3,-,-,TRBJ2-6,TGTGCCAGCAGCTTAACTCCCCCGACAGGCCTCTCTGGGGCCAACGTCCTGACTTTC,CASSLTPPTGLSGANVLTF
TRBV4-3,-,-,TRBJ2-2,TGCGCCAGCAGCCAAGTCGGGGGAGCCGGGAGCACCGGGGAGCTGTTTTTT,CASSQVGGAGSTGELFF
TRBV18,-,-,TRBJ2-3,TGTGCCAGCTCACCCGGGACTCGCACAGATACGCAGTATTTT,CASSPGTRTDTQYF
TRBV6-1,-,TRBD1,TRBJ1-1,TGTGCCAGCAGTGAAGAGGCAGGGGGCATCGTGGAGAGCACTGAAGCTTTCTTT,CASSEEAGGIVESTEAFF
TRBV29-1,-,-,TRBJ2-1,TGCAGCGTTGATCGCCGGGGGCCTTTCCATGAGCAGTTCTTC,CSVDRRGPFHEQFF
TRBV30,-,TRBD1,TRBJ1-1,TGTGCCTGGAGTCCCCCCCGTATGACAGGGCGGAAGACTGAAGCTTTCTTT,CAWSPPRMTGRKTEAFF
TRBV5-6,-,TRBD1,TRBJ2-7,TGTGCCAGCAGCTCTGAGGACAGGGTCTACGAGCAGTACTTC,CASSSEDRVYEQYF
TRBV29-1,-,TRBD2,TRBJ2-5,TGCAGCGTTGAGAAGCGGGAGGGCCTTCGAGAGACCCAGTACTTC,CSVEKREGLRETQYF
TRBV15,few,-,TRBJ1-1,TGTGCCACCAGCAGTAGGACTGGGGGCCCTGAAGCTTTCTTT,CATSSRTGGPEAFF
TRBV10-3,-,-,TRBJ2-7,TGTGCCATCAGTGAGGTTAGGTCGAACGAGCAGTACTTC,CAISEVRSNEQYF
TRBV9,few,-,TRBJ2-3,TGTGCCAGCAGCGTTGTGGGGAGCACAGATACGCAGTATTTT,CASSVVGSTDTQYF
TRBV19,few,TRBD2,TRBJ2-4,TGTGCCAGTAGCGAGAGCGGGAGGGCCCTCGGGGCCAAAAACATTCAGTACTTC,CASSESGRALGAKNIQYF